The source of this T cell receptor beta chain is a study of beta chain features in type 1 diabetes. Study summary: Patients shared similar age, gender and cell yields with healthy donors. Study conclusions and caveats: Within the patient group, naive, central memory and Treg TCRB repertoires appeared more similar to each other than within healthy donors. All four CD4+ subsets of Type 1 diabetes patients contained TCRB CDR3s that were moderately but significantly shorter.

Every isolated RNA sample was fully reverse transcribed, so sequencing captured expressed TCRB transcripts. The assay was immunoSEQ multiplex PCR, and TCRdb's table has in-frame clones only and misses some. Of around 690,000 clones listed, around 12% are singletons. This clone was seen more than once but under ten times. Its antigen is currently unknown. V lost 5 bases, J lost 6 bases, and 14 bases stayed unmatched. Germline V lookup: CDR1 SGHTA, CDR2 FQGNSA. There are 17 residues in the CDR3. The sequencing sample was made of naive CD4+ T cells from blood. This sequence originates from a man aged 30-40 years with type 1 diabetes. J is TRBJ2-3 and V is TRBV7-2; 10 nucleotides agree with TRBD2. CDR3 amino acids: CASSTSSGGLYGDTQYF. DNA of the CDR3: TGTGCCAGCAGCACGTCTAGCGGGGGTCTATACGGGGATACGCAGTATTTT.